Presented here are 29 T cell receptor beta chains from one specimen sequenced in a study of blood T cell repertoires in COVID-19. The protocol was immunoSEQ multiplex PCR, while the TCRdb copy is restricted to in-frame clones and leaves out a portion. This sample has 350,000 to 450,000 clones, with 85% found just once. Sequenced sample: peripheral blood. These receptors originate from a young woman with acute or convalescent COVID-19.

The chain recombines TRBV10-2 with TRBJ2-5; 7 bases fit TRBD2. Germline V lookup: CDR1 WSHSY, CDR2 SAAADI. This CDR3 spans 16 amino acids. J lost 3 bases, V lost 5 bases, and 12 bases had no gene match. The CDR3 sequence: CASSIDPGLEKETQYF. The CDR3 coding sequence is TGCGCCAGCAGTATAGACCCCGGACTAGAAAAAGAGACCCAGTACTTC.

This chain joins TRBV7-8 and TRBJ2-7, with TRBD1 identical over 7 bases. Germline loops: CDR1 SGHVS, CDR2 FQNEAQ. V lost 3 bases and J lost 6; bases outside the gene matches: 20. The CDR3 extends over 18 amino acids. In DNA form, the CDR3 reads TGTGCCAGCAGCTTCCGACCGCTTCGACAGGGTCAAGGGGGCGAGCAGTACTTC. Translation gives CASSFRPLRQGQGGEQYF.

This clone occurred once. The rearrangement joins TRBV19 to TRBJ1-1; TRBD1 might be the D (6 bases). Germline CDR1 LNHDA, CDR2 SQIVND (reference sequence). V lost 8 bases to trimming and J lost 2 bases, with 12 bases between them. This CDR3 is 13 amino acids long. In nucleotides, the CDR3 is TGTGCCAGTGGGGAGGGGGTCAACACTGAAGCTTTCTTT. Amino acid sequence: CASGEGVNTEAFF.

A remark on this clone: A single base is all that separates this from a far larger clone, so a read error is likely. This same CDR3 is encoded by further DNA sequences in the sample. The CDR3 DNA reads TGTGCCAGCAGCCTCTCTGGGGCCAACGTCCTGACTTTC. It yields the protein CASSLSGANVLTF. V usage is TRBV28 and J usage is TRBJ2-6, with no clear D. Germline CDR1 reads MDHEN; CDR2 reads SYDVKM. CDR3 length: 13 amino acids. V lost 6 bases to trimming and J lost 0 bases, with 3 bases between them.

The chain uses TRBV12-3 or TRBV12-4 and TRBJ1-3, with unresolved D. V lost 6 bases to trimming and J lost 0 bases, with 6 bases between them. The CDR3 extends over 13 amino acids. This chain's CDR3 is CASRASSGNTIYF. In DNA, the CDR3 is TGTGCCAGCAGGGCCAGCTCTGGAAACACCATATATTTT.

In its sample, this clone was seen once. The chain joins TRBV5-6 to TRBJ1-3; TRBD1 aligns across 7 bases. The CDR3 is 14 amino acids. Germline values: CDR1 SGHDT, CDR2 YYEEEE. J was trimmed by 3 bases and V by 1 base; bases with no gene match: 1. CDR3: CASSLYRGGNTIYF. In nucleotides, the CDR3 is TGTGCCAGCAGCTTGTACAGGGGTGGAAACACCATATATTTT.

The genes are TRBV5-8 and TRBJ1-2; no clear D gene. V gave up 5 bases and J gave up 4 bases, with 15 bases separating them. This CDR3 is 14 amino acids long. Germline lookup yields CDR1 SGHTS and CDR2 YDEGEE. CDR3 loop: CASSTEGPLYGYTF. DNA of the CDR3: TGTGCCAGCAGTACAGAAGGCCCCCTCTATGGCTACACCTTC.

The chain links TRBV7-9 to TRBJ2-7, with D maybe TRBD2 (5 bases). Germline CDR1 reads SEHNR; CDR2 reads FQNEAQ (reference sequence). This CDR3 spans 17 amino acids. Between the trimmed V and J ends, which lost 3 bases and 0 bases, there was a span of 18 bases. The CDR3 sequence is CASSFPVGGVSSYEQYF. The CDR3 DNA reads TGTGCCAGCAGCTTCCCCGTTGGAGGTGTCTCCTCCTACGAGCAGTACTTC.

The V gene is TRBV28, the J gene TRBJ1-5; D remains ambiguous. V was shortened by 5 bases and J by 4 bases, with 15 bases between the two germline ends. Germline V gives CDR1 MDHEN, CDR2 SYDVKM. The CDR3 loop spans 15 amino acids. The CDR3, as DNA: TGTGCCAGCAGTCCGTTTCCGGGTCCAAATCAGCCCCAGCATTTT. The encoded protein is CASSPFPGPNQPQHF.

CDR3 coding DNA: TGTGCCAGCAGCCAAGATCTGGACAGAATGAACACTGAAGCTTTCTTT. As protein: CASSQDLDRMNTEAFF. The rearrangement uses TRBV3-1 (or the pseudogene TRBV3-2) and TRBJ1-1, with D possibly being TRBD1 (6 bases). In germline, CDR1 is LGHDT, CDR2 YNNKEL (reference sequence). This CDR3 region has 16 residues. V lost 0 bases and J lost 0, with 11 bases in between.

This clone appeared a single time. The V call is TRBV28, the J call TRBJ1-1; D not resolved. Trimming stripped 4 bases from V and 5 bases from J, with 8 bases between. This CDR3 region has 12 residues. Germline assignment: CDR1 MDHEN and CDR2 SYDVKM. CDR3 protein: CASSSGGTEAFF. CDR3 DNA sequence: TGTGCCAGCAGTTCTGGAGGGACTGAAGCTTTCTTT.

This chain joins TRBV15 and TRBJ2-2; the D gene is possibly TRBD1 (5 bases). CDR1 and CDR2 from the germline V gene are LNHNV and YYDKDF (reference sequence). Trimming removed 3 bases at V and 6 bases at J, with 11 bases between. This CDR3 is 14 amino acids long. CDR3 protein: CATSRVGLAGELFF. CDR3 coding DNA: TGTGCCACCAGCAGGGTGGGGCTGGCCGGGGAGCTGTTTTTT.

Here the CDR3 reads CASRRQASTEAFF. The CDR3 nucleotides read TGTGCCAGCAGGAGACAGGCGTCCACTGAAGCTTTCTTT. V usage is TRBV28 and J usage is TRBJ1-1; perhaps TRBD1 as D (6 bases). The V gene lost 6 bases and the J gene lost 4 bases, with 12 bases spanning the gap. The CDR3 totals 13 residues. Germline CDR1 MDHEN, CDR2 SYDVKM.

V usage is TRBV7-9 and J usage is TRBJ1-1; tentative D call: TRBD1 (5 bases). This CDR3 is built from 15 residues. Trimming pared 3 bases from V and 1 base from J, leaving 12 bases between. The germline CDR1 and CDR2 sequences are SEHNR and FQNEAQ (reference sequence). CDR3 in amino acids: CASSLIGEGNTEAFF. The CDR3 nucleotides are TGTGCCAGCAGCTTGATAGGGGAGGGGAACACTGAAGCTTTCTTT. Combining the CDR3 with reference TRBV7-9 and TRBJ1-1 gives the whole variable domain DTGVSQNPRHKITKRGQNVTFRCDPISEHNRLYWYRQTLGQGPEFLTYFQNEAQLEKSRLLSDRFSAERPKGSFSTLEIQRTEQGDSAMYLCASSLIGEGNTEAFFGQGTRLTVV.

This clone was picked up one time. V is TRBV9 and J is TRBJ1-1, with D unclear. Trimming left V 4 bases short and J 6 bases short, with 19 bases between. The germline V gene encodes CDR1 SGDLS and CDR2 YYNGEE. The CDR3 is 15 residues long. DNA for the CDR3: TGTGCCAGCAGCCCACTGATCGGCACAGTTCCTGAAGCTTTCTTT. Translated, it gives CASSPLIGTVPEAFF.

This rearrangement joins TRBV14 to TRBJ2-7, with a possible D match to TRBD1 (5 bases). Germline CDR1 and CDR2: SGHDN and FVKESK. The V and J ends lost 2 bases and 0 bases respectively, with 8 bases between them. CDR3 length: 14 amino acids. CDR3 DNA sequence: TGTGCCAGCAGCCAATGGCAGGGCTCCTACGAGCAGTACTTC. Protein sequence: CASSQWQGSYEQYF.

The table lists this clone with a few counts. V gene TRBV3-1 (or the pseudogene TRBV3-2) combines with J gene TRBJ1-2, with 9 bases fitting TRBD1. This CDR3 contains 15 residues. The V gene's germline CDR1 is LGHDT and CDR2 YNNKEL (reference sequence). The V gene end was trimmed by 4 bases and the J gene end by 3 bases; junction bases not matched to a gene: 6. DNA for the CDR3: TGTGCCAGCAGCCGAGGCAGGGACAGGGACTATGGCTACACCTTC. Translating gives CASSRGRDRDYGYTF.

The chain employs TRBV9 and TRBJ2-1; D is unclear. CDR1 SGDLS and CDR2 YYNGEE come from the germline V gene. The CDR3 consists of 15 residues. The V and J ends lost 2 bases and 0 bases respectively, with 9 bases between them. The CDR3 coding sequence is TGTGCCAGCAGCGTTGAGAGATGCTCCTACAATGAGCAGTTCTTC. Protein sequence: CASSVERCSYNEQFF.

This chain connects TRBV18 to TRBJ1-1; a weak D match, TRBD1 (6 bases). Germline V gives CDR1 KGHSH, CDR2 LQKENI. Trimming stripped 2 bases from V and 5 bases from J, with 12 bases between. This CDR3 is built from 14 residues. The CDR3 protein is CASSPEQGKTEAFF. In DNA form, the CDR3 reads TGTGCCAGCTCACCAGAACAGGGCAAGACTGAAGCTTTCTTT.

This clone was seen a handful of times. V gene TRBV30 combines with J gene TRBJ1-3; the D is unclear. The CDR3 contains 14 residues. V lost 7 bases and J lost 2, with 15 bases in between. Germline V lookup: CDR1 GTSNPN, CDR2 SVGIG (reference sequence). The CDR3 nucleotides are TGTGCCTCCGATTTCCGGGTAACTGGAAACACCATATATTTT. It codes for CASDFRVTGNTIYF.

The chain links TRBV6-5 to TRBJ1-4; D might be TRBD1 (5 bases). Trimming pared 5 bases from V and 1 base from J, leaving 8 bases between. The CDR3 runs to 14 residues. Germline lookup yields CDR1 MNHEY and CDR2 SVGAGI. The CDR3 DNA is TGTGCCAGCAGTCTGACAGTAACTAATGAAAAACTGTTTTTT. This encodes CASSLTVTNEKLFF.

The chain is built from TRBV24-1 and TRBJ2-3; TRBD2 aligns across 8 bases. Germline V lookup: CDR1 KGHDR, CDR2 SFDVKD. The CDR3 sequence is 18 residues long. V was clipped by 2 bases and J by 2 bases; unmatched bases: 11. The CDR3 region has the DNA TGTGCCACCAGTGATTCGCCTCTGACTAGCGCTATCACAGATACGCAGTATTTT. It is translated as CATSDSPLTSAITDTQYF.

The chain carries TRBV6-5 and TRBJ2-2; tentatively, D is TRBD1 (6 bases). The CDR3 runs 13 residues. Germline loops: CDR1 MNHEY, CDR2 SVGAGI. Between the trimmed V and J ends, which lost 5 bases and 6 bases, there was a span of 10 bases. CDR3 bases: TGTGCCAGCAGTATACAGGGACCCGGGGAGCTGTTTTTT. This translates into CASSIQGPGELFF.

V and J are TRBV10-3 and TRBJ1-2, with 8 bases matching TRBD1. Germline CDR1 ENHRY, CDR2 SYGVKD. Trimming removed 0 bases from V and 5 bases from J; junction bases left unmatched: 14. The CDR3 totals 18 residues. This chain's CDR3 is CAISESSRQGMIGYGYTF. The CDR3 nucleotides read TGTGCCATCAGTGAGTCGTCGAGACAGGGGATGATTGGGTATGGCTACACCTTC.

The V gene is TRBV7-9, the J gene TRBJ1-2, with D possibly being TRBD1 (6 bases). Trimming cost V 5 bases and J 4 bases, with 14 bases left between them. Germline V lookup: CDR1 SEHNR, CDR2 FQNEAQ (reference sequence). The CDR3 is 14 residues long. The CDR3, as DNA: TGTGCCAGCAGCCCCGGGGGGCGTAGCTATGGCTACACCTTC. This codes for CASSPGGRSYGYTF.

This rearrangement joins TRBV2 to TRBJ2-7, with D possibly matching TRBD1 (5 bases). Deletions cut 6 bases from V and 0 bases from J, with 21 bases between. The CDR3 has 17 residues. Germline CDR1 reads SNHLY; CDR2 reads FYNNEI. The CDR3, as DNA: TGTGCCAGCAGACCTTTTTTCTCGGACATTGGCTCCTACGAGCAGTACTTC. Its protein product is CASRPFFSDIGSYEQYF. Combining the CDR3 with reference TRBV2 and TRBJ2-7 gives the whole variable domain EPEVTQTPSHQVTQMGQEVILRCVPISNHLYFYWYRQILGQKVEFLVSFYNNEISEKSEIFDDQFSVERPDGSNFTLKIRSTKLEDSAMYFCASRPFFSDIGSYEQYFGPGTRLTVT.

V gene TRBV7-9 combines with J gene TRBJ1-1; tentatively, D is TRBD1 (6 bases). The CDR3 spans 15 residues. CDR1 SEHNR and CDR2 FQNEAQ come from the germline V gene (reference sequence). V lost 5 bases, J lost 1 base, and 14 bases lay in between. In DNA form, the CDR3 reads TGTGCCAGCAGCCCAGAAGGACAGCCGAACACTGAAGCTTTCTTT. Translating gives CASSPEGQPNTEAFF.

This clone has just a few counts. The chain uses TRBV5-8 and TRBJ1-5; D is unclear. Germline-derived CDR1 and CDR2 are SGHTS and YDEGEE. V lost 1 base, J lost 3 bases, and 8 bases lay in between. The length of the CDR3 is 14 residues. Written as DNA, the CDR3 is TGTGCCAGCAGCTTGTCGTCAGACAATCAGCCCCAGCATTTT. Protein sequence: CASSLSSDNQPQHF.

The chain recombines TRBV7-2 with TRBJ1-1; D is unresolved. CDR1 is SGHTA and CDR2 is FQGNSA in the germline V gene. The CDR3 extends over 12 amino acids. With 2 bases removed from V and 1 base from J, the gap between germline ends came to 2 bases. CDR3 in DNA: TGTGCCAGCAGCTTACAGAACACTGAAGCTTTCTTT. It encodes CASSLQNTEAFF.